The next 25 T cell receptor beta chains were all read from a single sample in a study of CD8 T cells in ankylosing spondylitis. Antigen specificity for these receptors is unknown. TCRdb used MiXCR to reprocess the 5' RACE reads, holding one entry per CDR3 protein. In the table there are around 770,000 distinct CDR3 sequences, about 11% of which are singletons. Study-wide results and limits: Ankylosing spondylitis blood seemed to carry a telltale TCR beta motif made of several highly homologous variants.

The source material was blood, either unsorted or a sorted T cell fraction (not recorded which). Receptors originate from a male donor with ankylosing spondylitis.

The J gene is TRBJ1-1, the V gene TRBV6-2 or TRBV6-3; D is ambiguous. This CDR3 contains 12 residues. Trimming removed 6 bases at V and 1 base at J, with 6 bases between. From germline, CDR1 is MNHEY and CDR2 SVGEGT. The CDR3 spells CASRTPNTEAFF. The CDR3 DNA follows: TGTGCCAGCAGGACACCGAACACTGAAGCTTTCTTT.

This clonotype occurred a few times. This chain joins TRBV7-9 and TRBJ1-1; D is perhaps TRBD1 (5 bases). V was cut by 0 bases and J by 3 bases, with 17 bases left in between. Germline CDR1 is SEHNR and CDR2 is FQNEAQ (reference sequence). The length of the CDR3 is 17 residues. CDR3 in amino acids: CASSLAQTIRADTEAFF. In DNA, the CDR3 is TGTGCCAGCAGCTTAGCGCAAACGATCAGGGCGGACACTGAAGCTTTCTTT. Filled out from reference TRBV7-9 and TRBJ1-1, the complete variable domain reads DTGVSQNPRHKITKRGQNVTFRCDPISEHNRLYWYRQTLGQGPEFLTYFQNEAQLEKSRLLSDRFSAERPKGSFSTLEIQRTEQGDSAMYLCASSLAQTIRADTEAFFGQGTRLTVV.

This clonotype appeared many times. The V call is TRBV20-1, the J call TRBJ1-1, with D possibly TRBD1 on 5 matching bases. The CDR3 has 13 residues. With 5 bases removed from V and 3 bases from J, the gap between germline ends came to 13 bases. Germline-derived CDR1 and CDR2 are DFQATT and SNEGSKA (reference sequence). CDR3 region: CSAARAGDTEAFF. CDR3 DNA sequence: TGCAGTGCTGCAAGGGCGGGGGACACTGAAGCTTTCTTT.

The chain couples TRBV4-2 to TRBJ2-2, with D possibly matching TRBD2 (5 bases). In germline, CDR1 is LGHNA, CDR2 YNFKEQ. Trimming removed 3 bases at V and 7 bases at J, with 15 bases between. The CDR3 contains 15 residues. The CDR3 protein is CASSQRDRPNGELFF. CDR3 DNA sequence: TGTGCCAGCAGCCAGAGGGATCGGCCCAACGGGGAGCTGTTTTTT.

The chain is built from TRBV2 and TRBJ2-2, with D tentatively TRBD2 (5 bases). The CDR3 is 15 amino acids. Germline V gene data show CDR1 as SNHLY and CDR2 as FYNNEI. Trimming pared 6 bases from V and 7 bases from J, leaving 18 bases between. The CDR3 is CASSPRADAGGELFF. CDR3 nucleotides: TGTGCCAGCAGCCCTCGGGCAGATGCGGGCGGGGAGCTGTTTTTT. Supplemented by reference TRBV2 and TRBJ2-2, the full variable domain reads EPEVTQTPSHQVTQMGQEVILRCVPISNHLYFYWYRQILGQKVEFLVSFYNNEISEKSEIFDDQFSVERPDGSNFTLKIRSTKLEDSAMYFCASSPRADAGGELFFGEGSRLTVL.

V is TRBV28 and J is TRBJ2-7; TRBD1 might be the D (6 bases). Per the germline V gene, CDR1 is MDHEN and CDR2 is SYDVKM. V lost 10 bases and J 2 bases, leaving 21 bases between the germline ends. The CDR3 runs 15 residues. In DNA, the CDR3 is TGTGCCACTACAGACACACAGGGTATCCCCTACGAGCAGTACTTC. Its protein product is CATTDTQGIPYEQYF.

The table lists this clonotype with a few counts. The rearrangement links TRBV9 to TRBJ2-1; 8 nucleotides align to TRBD2. Trimming at V came to 7 bases and at J to 3 bases, leaving 15 bases not matched to a gene. The CDR3 consists of 17 residues. The germline gives CDR1 SGDLS, CDR2 YYNGEE. CDR3 loop: CASSSRGGSSSYNEQFF. CDR3 sequence (DNA): TGTGCCAGCTCCTCCCGGGGGGGATCGTCGAGCTACAATGAGCAGTTCTTC.

This clonotype appeared many times. The CDR3 DNA sequence: TGCAGCGTTTCCATGAGCGGTGATACGCAGTATTTT. Translation: CSVSMSGDTQYF. V gene TRBV29-1 combines with J gene TRBJ2-3; maybe TRBD2 (5 bases). The CDR3 sequence is 12 residues long. V was cut by 5 bases and J by 6 bases, with 12 bases left in between. The germline V gene encodes CDR1 SQVTM and CDR2 ANQGSEA.

The V gene is TRBV12-3 or TRBV12-4, the J gene TRBJ1-5; a weak D match, TRBD1 (5 bases). V was clipped by 6 bases and J by 4 bases, with 13 bases between them. CDR3 size: 14 residues. CDR3 nucleotide sequence: TGTGCCAGCAGACGGCCCTCAGGGAATCAGCCCCAGCATTTT. This translates into CASRRPSGNQPQHF.

The CDR3 here is CSGSGLAFTYEQYF. The CDR3 DNA sequence: TGCAGTGGGTCCGGACTAGCGTTTACCTACGAGCAGTACTTC. This chain links TRBV20-1 with TRBJ2-7; TRBD2 matches 9 bases. The CDR3 totals 14 residues. The V gene end was trimmed by 7 bases and the J gene end by 2 bases; junction bases not matched to a gene: 9. CDR1 is DFQATT, CDR2 SNEGSKA, per germline (reference sequence).

This clonotype occurred many times. The chain has TRBV6-2 or TRBV6-3 and TRBJ1-1; D gene ambiguous. The CDR3 consists of 13 residues. The germline CDR1 and CDR2 sequences are MNHEY and SVGEGT. The V gene lost 6 bases and the J gene lost 5 bases, with 13 bases spanning the gap. The DNA for the CDR3 is TGTGCCAGCAGATGGCGGATTGGGACTGAAGCTTTCTTT. The encoded protein is CASRWRIGTEAFF.

The chain joins TRBV15 to TRBJ2-2, with 8 bases aligning to TRBD1. Germline values: CDR1 LNHNV, CDR2 YYDKDF (reference sequence). The CDR3 has 17 amino acids. J gave up 6 bases and V 0 bases, and 9 bases lay outside the gene matches. The CDR3 sequence: CATSRDTWTGSSGELFF. Here the CDR3 DNA reads TGTGCCACCAGCAGAGATACGTGGACAGGGTCATCCGGGGAGCTGTTTTTT.

The sample holds many counts of this clonotype. The chain uses TRBV7-2 and TRBJ2-5; 8 nucleotides match TRBD2. Germline V gene sequence: CDR1 SGHTA, CDR2 FQGNSA. V dropped 2 bases and J dropped 5; count of bases not matched to a gene: 4. This CDR3 spans 14 amino acids. As DNA, the CDR3 is TGTGCCAGCAGCTTATCGGTAGCGGGGGAGACCCAGTACTTC. Protein: CASSLSVAGETQYF.

The chain employs TRBV20-1 and TRBJ1-2; TRBD1 might be the D (6 bases). V dropped 3 bases and J dropped 4 bases, with 12 bases sitting between them. In germline, CDR1 is DFQATT, CDR2 SNEGSKA (reference sequence). The CDR3 consists of 13 residues. In nucleotides, the CDR3 is TGCAGTGCTAGCTCTGGACAGCTCTATGGCTACACCTTC. Encoded protein: CSASSGQLYGYTF.

The chain uses TRBV12-3 or TRBV12-4 and TRBJ2-6; 10 bases are shared with TRBD1. This CDR3 is built from 18 residues. V shed 4 bases and J 0 bases; nucleotides not matched to a gene: 6. CDR3 amino acids: CASSSWTGGTSGANVLTF. CDR3 bases: TGTGCCAGCAGTTCCTGGACAGGGGGGACCTCTGGGGCCAACGTCCTGACTTTC.

V gene TRBV18 combines with J gene TRBJ2-3, with D possibly TRBD2 on 5 matching bases. Germline loops: CDR1 KGHSH, CDR2 LQKENI. V lost 3 bases and J 3 bases, leaving 16 bases between the germline ends. CDR3 length: 16 residues. CDR3 amino acids: CASSPTTSSGTDTQYF. CDR3 nucleotides: TGTGCCAGCTCACCCACCACTTCATCGGGGACAGATACGCAGTATTTT.

The genes are TRBV12-3 or TRBV12-4 and TRBJ1-4; D unresolved. V was cut by 8 bases and J by 3 bases, with 13 bases left in between. The CDR3 spans 14 residues. CDR3 in amino acids: CASRAGRPNEKLFF. CDR3 in DNA: TGTGCCAGCCGCGCCGGGAGACCTAATGAAAAACTGTTTTTT.

This chain joins TRBV5-1 and TRBJ2-3; D might be TRBD1 (6 bases). Trimming took 0 bases from V and 2 from J, leaving 16 bases between them. The CDR3 contains 17 residues. The germline V gene encodes CDR1 SGHRS and CDR2 YFSETQ. In DNA, the CDR3 is TGCGCCAGCAGCTTGGGGGGACATGGGGCTCTCACAGATACGCAGTATTTT. Translation gives CASSLGGHGALTDTQYF.

The chain joins TRBV5-1 to TRBJ2-5, with D unclear. The CDR3 has 15 amino acids. V lost 0 bases and J 2 bases, leaving 11 bases between the germline ends. The germline gives CDR1 SGHRS, CDR2 YFSETQ. For the CDR3, the DNA is TGCGCCAGCAGCTTGGTTTTAGGGAATCAAGAGACCCAGTACTTC. It codes for CASSLVLGNQETQYF.

The rearrangement joins TRBV6-1 to TRBJ2-1; D is possibly TRBD2 (7 bases). The CDR3 spans 16 residues. V was shortened by 5 bases and J by 6 bases, with 20 bases between the two germline ends. In germline, CDR1 is MNHNS, CDR2 SASEGT. The CDR3 DNA sequence: TGTGCCAGCAGTACCATGGGGGGGGCACTCTTCAATGAGCAGTTCTTC. Translation gives CASSTMGGALFNEQFF.

This clonotype occurred a few times. The chain couples TRBV18 to TRBJ2-3; 7 positions match TRBD2. The ends lost 4 bases at V and 3 bases at J; junction bases unmatched: 10. The length of the CDR3 is 16 residues. CDR1 KGHSH and CDR2 LQKENI come from the germline V gene. CDR3 loop: CASSRYGGSLTDTQYF. The CDR3, as DNA: TGTGCCAGCTCACGATACGGCGGGAGCTTGACAGATACGCAGTATTTT.

The J gene is TRBJ2-1, the V gene TRBV5-6, with D perhaps matching TRBD2 (6 bases). Germline CDR1 and CDR2: SGHDT and YYEEEE. V was trimmed by 2 bases and J by 7 bases, leaving 16 bases between them. There are 15 residues in the CDR3. The CDR3 sequence: CASSFGRDPANEQFF. CDR3 nucleotides: TGTGCCAGCAGCTTCGGGAGAGACCCAGCTAATGAGCAGTTCTTC.

This chain uses TRBV20-1 with TRBJ2-3; either TRBD1 or TRBD2 may fit D (6 bases each). V was clipped by 6 bases and J by 2 bases, with 21 bases between them. This CDR3 spans 16 amino acids. Germline loops: CDR1 DFQATT, CDR2 SNEGSKA (reference sequence). In DNA form, the CDR3 reads TGCAGTGCCTCTATCGGCCGGGGGCGTTTCACAGATACGCAGTATTTT. Translation gives CSASIGRGRFTDTQYF.

This clonotype appeared a few times. The V call is TRBV18, the J call TRBJ1-2; no clear D gene. Germline V gives CDR1 KGHSH, CDR2 LQKENI. There are 16 residues in the CDR3. Trimming pared 2 bases from V and 0 bases from J, leaving 13 bases between. CDR3 loop: CASSPSWVVTNYGYTF. CDR3 coding DNA: TGTGCCAGCTCACCAAGTTGGGTTGTTACTAACTATGGCTACACCTTC.

Details on this clonotype: Relative to the germline gene, one junction end is altered; a read error may explain this. The CDR3 sequence is CSARPLGGGKFGHLWSYTF. DNA of the CDR3: TGCAGCGCTAGACCCCTGGGAGGAGGGAAATTCGGTCACCTATGGAGCTACACCTTC. This rearrangement joins TRBV20-1 to TRBJ1-2; D gene ambiguous. Germline V gives CDR1 DFQATT, CDR2 SNEGSKA (reference sequence). The CDR3 is made up of 19 amino acids.